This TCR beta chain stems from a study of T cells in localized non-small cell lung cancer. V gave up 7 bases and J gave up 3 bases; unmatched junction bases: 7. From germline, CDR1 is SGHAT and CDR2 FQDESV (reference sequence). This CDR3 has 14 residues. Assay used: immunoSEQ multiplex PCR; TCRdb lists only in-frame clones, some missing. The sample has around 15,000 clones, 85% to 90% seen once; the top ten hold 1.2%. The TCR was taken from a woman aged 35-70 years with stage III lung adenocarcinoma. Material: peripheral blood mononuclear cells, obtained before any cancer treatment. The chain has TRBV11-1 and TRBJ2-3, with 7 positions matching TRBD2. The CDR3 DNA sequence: TGTGCCAGCACCCTGGGGAGGGAGACAGATACGCAGTATTTT. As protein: CASTLGRETDTQYF.